Sequencing of this T cell receptor beta chain was carried out in a study of post-analysis software for immune sequencing data. Broader study findings: Four or five TRBV segments, TRBV5-6, TRBV5-1 and TRBV20-1 among them, were found more frequent in patients than controls.

As to this clonotype: Its antigen is not identified.

The library was made from cDNA and included unique molecular identifiers. TCRdb reprocessed the PCR reads with MiXCR, giving one entry per CDR3 protein. The table records hundreds of thousands of distinct CDR3 sequences, 55% to 60% of them present only once. Trimming cost V 4 bases and J 4 bases, with 5 bases left between them. This CDR3 region has 11 residues. The germline V gene encodes CDR1 SQVTM and CDR2 ANQGSEA. This receptor was identified in a girl aged 2-10 years with multiple sclerosis. The sample comprised blood. V gene TRBV29-1 combines with J gene TRBJ1-3; maybe TRBD1 (5 bases). The CDR3 is CSVGGGNTIYF. In nucleotides, the CDR3 is TGCAGCGTTGGGGGCGGAAACACCATATATTTT. Filled out from reference TRBV29-1 and TRBJ1-3, the complete variable domain reads SAVISQKPSRDICQRGTSLTIQCQVDSQVTMMFWYRQQPGQSLTLIATANQGSEATYESGFVIDKFPISRPNLTFSTLTVSNMSPEDSSIYLCSVGGGNTIYFGEGSWLTVV.